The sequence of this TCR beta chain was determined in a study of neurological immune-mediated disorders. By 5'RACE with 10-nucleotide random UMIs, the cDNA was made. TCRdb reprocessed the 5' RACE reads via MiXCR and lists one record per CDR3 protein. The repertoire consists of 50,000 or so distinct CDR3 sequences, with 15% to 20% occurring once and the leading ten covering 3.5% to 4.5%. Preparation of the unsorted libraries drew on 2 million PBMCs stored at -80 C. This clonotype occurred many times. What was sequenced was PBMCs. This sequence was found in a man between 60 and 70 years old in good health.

In DNA, the CDR3 is TGCGCCAGCAGCTTGTCCCCTAGCGGGAGGACCTACAATGAGCAGTTCTTC. This translates into CASSLSPSGRTYNEQFF. The chain links TRBV5-1 to TRBJ2-1; 11 bases line up with TRBD2. The junction had 5 bases not matched to a gene; V was cut back by 1 base and J by 2 bases. The germline gives CDR1 SGHRS, CDR2 YFSETQ. This CDR3 has 17 residues.